Below, one T cell receptor beta chain is given with its context. Its antigen is as yet unknown. Selected positively for CCR7 and CD45RO-negative, naive CD8 cells excluded terminally differentiated effector memory CD45RA+ cells. Here immunoSEQ multiplex PCR was the method, and the copy in TCRdb shows in-frame clones only, minus some. In the table there are hundreds of thousands of clones, roughly 95% of which are singletons. The entry originates in a study of shared clonotypes between healthy human individuals. Study summary: The donor group consisted of a couple of women and a few men, aged 18 to 49. CD4 naive and memory got three plates each, CD8 naive two, CD8 memory one.

Study-wide results and caveats: In the sorted subsets, rarefaction showed sequencing was incomplete despite large depth. The sharing of about 5% of naive CD4 clonotypes was seen across a handful of donors.

Germline V gives CDR1 MNHNY, CDR2 SVGAGI (reference sequence). V gave up 5 bases and J gave up 7 bases; unmatched junction bases: 9. The CDR3 runs 15 residues. The receptor was derived from a woman aged 25 to 39 in good health. The sample was naive CD8+ T cells sorted from blood. The chain carries TRBV6-6 and TRBJ2-1, with 9 bases lining up with TRBD2. The CDR3 is CASSTTAGGVNEQFF. Written as DNA, the CDR3 is TGTGCCAGCAGTACAACAGCGGGAGGAGTAAATGAGCAGTTCTTC.